The 25 T cell receptor beta chains given below trace back to one sample, sequenced in a study of cytomegalovirus exposure and HLA in healthy donors. Using immunoSEQ multiplex PCR, the repertoire was profiled, and TCRdb retains in-frame clones only, with some absent. The sample consists of 230,000 or so clones, almost 90% of them appearing once. Material for sequencing was PBMCs. These receptors came from a woman aged 18-29 years in good health and CMV-seronegative.

This sequence joins TRBV11-2 and TRBJ2-3, with a tentative D call TRBD2 (5 bases). V was trimmed by 5 bases and J by 4 bases, leaving 7 bases between them. The CDR3 runs 12 residues. Germline V gives CDR1 SGHAT, CDR2 FQNNGV. For the CDR3, the DNA is TGTGCCAGCAGCCCACTAGCAGATACGCAGTATTTT. It is translated as CASSPLADTQYF.

Points on this clone: An end of the junction differs from the germline gene, which may be a read error. The chain is built from TRBV7-7 and TRBJ1-4, with TRBD1 matching 9 bases. The length of the CDR3 is 14 residues. CDR1 SSHAT and CDR2 FNYEAQ come from the germline V gene (reference sequence). CDR3 loop: CASSVDRGSEKLFF. In nucleotides, the CDR3 is TGTGCTAGCAGCGTAGACAGGGGGTCCGAAAAACTGTTTTTT.

The chain joins TRBV28 to TRBJ2-5, with 14 nucleotides matching TRBD2. With V trimmed by 4 bases and J by 9 bases, 7 bases remained unmatched. Germline assignment: CDR1 MDHEN and CDR2 SYDVKM. The CDR3 runs 15 residues. The CDR3 nucleotides read TGTGCCAGCAGTTCCTCGGGACTAGCGGGAGTGGCCCAGTACTTC. It specifies CASSSSGLAGVAQYF.

J is TRBJ2-5 and V is TRBV19; D is possibly TRBD2 (6 bases). From germline, CDR1 is LNHDA and CDR2 SQIVND (reference sequence). CDR3 length equals 13 residues. Deletions cut 4 bases from V and 2 bases from J, with 8 bases between. The CDR3 region is CASSKLAQETQYF. CDR3 in DNA: TGTGCCAGTAGTAAGCTAGCGCAAGAGACCCAGTACTTC.

The J gene is TRBJ1-2, the V gene TRBV9, with 10 nucleotides matching TRBD1. Germline V CDR1 and CDR2: SGDLS, YYNGEE. This CDR3 region has 17 residues. J was trimmed by 2 bases and V by 4 bases; bases with no gene match: 11. The chain's CDR3 is CASSRRPDRGINYGYTF. The CDR3 bases are TGTGCCAGCAGCCGAAGGCCGGACAGGGGGATAAACTATGGCTACACCTTC. The whole variable domain, filled in from reference TRBV9 and TRBJ1-2, reads DSGVTQTPKHLITATGQRVTLRCSPRSGDLSVYWYQQSLDQGLQFLIQYYNGEERAKGNILERFSAQQFPDLHSELNLSSLELGDSALYFCASSRRPDRGINYGYTFGSGTRLTVV.

The chain couples TRBV18 to TRBJ2-1, with D uncertain. The CDR3 runs 17 residues. Germline V lookup: CDR1 KGHSH, CDR2 LQKENI. V lost 0 bases and J 0 bases, leaving 12 bases between the germline ends. CDR3 loop: CASSPPRALSSYNEQFF. As DNA, the CDR3 is TGTGCCAGCTCACCACCCCGAGCCTTGAGCTCCTACAATGAGCAGTTCTTC.

The table lists this clone with a count of one. CDR3 DNA: TGTGCCAGCAGCCCCAGTGGCGGTCCCTCCTACGAGCAGTACTTC. Protein product: CASSPSGGPSYEQYF. The chain recombines TRBV27 with TRBJ2-7; D gene uncertain. Germline CDR1 reads MNHEY; CDR2 reads SMNVEV (reference sequence). The V gene lost 6 bases and the J gene lost 0 bases, with 15 bases spanning the gap. The CDR3 is 15 amino acids.

The V call is TRBV28, the J call TRBJ1-5; maybe TRBD1 (5 bases). Germline CDR1 MDHEN, CDR2 SYDVKM. Between the trimmed V and J ends, which lost 6 bases and 2 bases, there was a span of 11 bases. The CDR3 covers 14 residues. As DNA, the CDR3 is TGTGCCAGCAGGAAGGGGTGGGGCAATCAGCCCCAGCATTTT. Encoded protein: CASRKGWGNQPQHF.

In its sample, this clone was seen once. The V and J genes are TRBV7-9 and TRBJ2-1, with D perhaps TRBD2 (6 bases). Trimming left V 5 bases short and J 1 base short, with 15 bases between. The CDR3 contains 16 residues. Per the germline V gene, CDR1 is SEHNR and CDR2 is FQNEAQ (reference sequence). CDR3 loop: CASSSFRGSSYNEQFF. The CDR3 region has the DNA TGTGCCAGCAGCAGCTTCCGGGGGTCATCCTACAATGAGCAGTTCTTC.

The chain is built from TRBV18 and TRBJ2-1; D not resolved. V was shortened by 6 bases and J by 0 bases, with 6 bases between the two germline ends. Looked up from germline, CDR1 is KGHSH and CDR2 is LQKENI. CDR3 length: 13 residues. The DNA of the CDR3 is TGTGCCAGCTCGAAGAGCTCCTACAATGAGCAGTTCTTC. Translating it yields CASSKSSYNEQFF.

The gene calls are TRBV15 and TRBJ2-1, with 9 bases aligning to TRBD1. The germline gives CDR1 LNHNV, CDR2 YYDKDF (reference sequence). The trim removed 4 bases at V and 0 bases at J, leaving 22 bases unmatched. This CDR3 has 22 residues. CDR3 amino acids: CATSTPSIGGQGPMGSYNEQFF. The CDR3 DNA sequence: TGTGCCACCAGCACACCCTCGATAGGGGGACAGGGACCTATGGGCTCCTACAATGAGCAGTTCTTC.

The chain uses TRBV7-9 and TRBJ1-1, with a weak D call TRBD1 (5 bases). This CDR3 region has 14 residues. CDR1 is SEHNR and CDR2 is FQNEAQ in the germline V gene (reference sequence). Trimming shortened V by 3 bases and J by 4 bases, and 12 bases separated the two germline ends. CDR3 protein: CASSLGGMLTEAFF. The CDR3 DNA is TGTGCCAGCAGCTTGGGGGGGATGCTCACTGAAGCTTTCTTT.

This sequence joins TRBV18 and TRBJ2-3; weak D call: TRBD2 (6 bases). This CDR3 contains 16 residues. Trimming took 0 bases from V and 2 from J, leaving 12 bases between them. Per the germline V gene, CDR1 is KGHSH and CDR2 is LQKENI. The CDR3 protein is CASSPPPAGYTDTQYF. In DNA, the CDR3 is TGTGCCAGCTCACCACCCCCAGCGGGCTACACAGATACGCAGTATTTT.

In the case of this clone: The same CDR3 is also encoded by other DNA sequences in this sample. The V gene is TRBV27, the J gene TRBJ2-7, with a possible D match to TRBD1 (5 bases). V lost 5 bases to trimming and J lost 2 bases, with 10 bases between them. The germline V gene encodes CDR1 MNHEY and CDR2 SMNVEV (reference sequence). The CDR3 totals 13 residues. The CDR3 spells CASSPTATYEQYF. The CDR3 nucleotides read TGTGCCAGCAGTCCGACAGCTACCTACGAGCAGTACTTC.

This chain uses TRBV27 with TRBJ2-7; TRBD1 agrees at 8 bases. The CDR3 is 15 amino acids. Germline-derived CDR1 and CDR2 are MNHEY and SMNVEV (reference sequence). J lost 0 bases, V lost 3 bases, and 4 bases had no gene match. CDR3 in amino acids: CASSFRGTGSYEQYF. CDR3 nucleotides: TGTGCCAGCAGTTTCCGCGGGACAGGCTCCTACGAGCAGTACTTC.

This chain uses TRBV7-8 with TRBJ1-1; no definite D call. The CDR3 covers 13 residues. Germline values: CDR1 SGHVS, CDR2 FQNEAQ. V lost 6 bases and J lost 2, with 10 bases in between. The CDR3 reads CASRARTNTEAFF. For the CDR3, the DNA is TGTGCCAGCAGGGCCCGAACCAACACTGAAGCTTTCTTT.

The chain carries TRBV27 and TRBJ2-7; perhaps TRBD1 as D (6 bases). The CDR3 is 13 amino acids. V dropped 6 bases and J dropped 1 base, with 10 bases sitting between them. In germline, CDR1 is MNHEY, CDR2 SMNVEV (reference sequence). CDR3 bases: TGTGCCAGCAGAGCAACAGGGTCCTACGAGCAGTACTTC. This encodes CASRATGSYEQYF.

The chain joins TRBV28 to TRBJ2-1; no clear D. This CDR3 comprises 13 residues. With 8 bases removed from V and 7 bases from J, the gap between germline ends came to 15 bases. The germline gives CDR1 MDHEN, CDR2 SYDVKM. CDR3: CASSASILNEQFF. The CDR3 DNA reads as TGTGCCAGCTCCGCGAGCATACTGAATGAGCAGTTCTTC.

The chain joins TRBV10-3 to TRBJ2-1; 11 nucleotides align to TRBD1. With 7 bases clipped from V and 3 bases from J, the junction kept 5 bases outside the gene matches. CDR1 and CDR2 from the germline V gene are ENHRY and SYGVKD. This CDR3 contains 15 residues. The CDR3: CAIKTGQGDYNEQFF. The CDR3 bases are TGTGCCATCAAGACGGGACAGGGGGACTACAATGAGCAGTTCTTC.

A single count supports this clone. The gene calls are TRBV27 and TRBJ1-5; D ambiguous. There are 14 residues in the CDR3. V dropped 2 bases and J dropped 7 bases, with 12 bases sitting between them. The germline V gene encodes CDR1 MNHEY and CDR2 SMNVEV (reference sequence). The CDR3 region is CASSLIPNSQPQHF. CDR3 DNA sequence: TGTGCCAGCAGTTTAATTCCTAATTCACAGCCCCAGCATTTT.

The gene calls are TRBV5-4 and TRBJ1-2; D remains unclear. Trimming removed 5 bases from V and 5 bases from J, with 16 bases in between. CDR1 is SGHNT and CDR2 is YYREEE in the germline V gene (reference sequence). This CDR3 is 14 amino acids long. The CDR3 is CASRPQNSQYGYTF. The DNA of the CDR3 is TGTGCCAGCAGACCACAGAACAGCCAGTATGGCTACACCTTC.

V gene TRBV7-9 combines with J gene TRBJ2-1; no reliable D call. The CDR3 covers 11 residues. The germline gives CDR1 SEHNR, CDR2 FQNEAQ (reference sequence). Trimming took 3 bases from V and 9 from J, leaving 6 bases between them. This CDR3 is CASSFEVEQFF. The CDR3 coding sequence is TGTGCCAGCAGCTTTGAGGTTGAGCAGTTCTTC.

The chain carries TRBV27 and TRBJ2-7; 11 positions agree with TRBD2. This CDR3 has 16 amino acids. Trimming at V came to 2 bases and at J to 3 bases, leaving 6 bases not matched to a gene. In germline, CDR1 is MNHEY, CDR2 SMNVEV (reference sequence). CDR3 sequence reads: CASSLGGTSGGYEQYF. Here the CDR3 DNA reads TGTGCCAGCAGTTTAGGAGGGACTAGCGGAGGCTACGAGCAGTACTTC.

The CDR3 sequence is CASSLVRDRYNEQFF. The DNA for the CDR3 is TGTGCCAGCAGCTTAGTGCGGGACAGGTACAATGAGCAGTTCTTC. This chain joins TRBV7-2 and TRBJ2-1; 8 bases align to TRBD1. CDR1 and CDR2 from the germline V gene are SGHTA and FQGNSA. The J segment lost 4 bases and the V segment lost 1 base, leaving 3 bases of the junction unmatched. The CDR3 consists of 15 residues.

J is TRBJ2-7 and V is TRBV5-6; perhaps TRBD1 as D (5 bases). This CDR3 is 13 amino acids long. From germline, CDR1 is SGHDT and CDR2 YYEEEE. The V end lost 4 bases, the J end lost 2 bases, and 10 bases lay between the germline ends. In nucleotides, the CDR3 is TGTGCCAGCAGCGTCAGGGTGCCCTACGAGCAGTACTTC. This translates into CASSVRVPYEQYF.